Detailed here is one TCR beta chain. What it recognizes is unknown. Germline and junction disagree at one end, which may indicate a read error. Other nucleotide sequences in the sample specify the same CDR3. The CDR3 is made up of 16 amino acids. Germline assignment: CDR1 LGHNA and CDR2 YSLEER. This specimen belongs to a study of OX40 agonist ivuxolimab in advanced cancers. Turning to the study itself: In this cohort, patients received ivuxolimab, an agonistic anti-OX40 (CD134) antibody. Study observations and caveats: Relatively little clonal expansion, among the lowest observed, appeared in partial responders at 0.1-3.0 mg/kg. CD4+ and CD8+ T cells in blood underwent clonal expansion by week 6 at 0.1 to 3.0 mg/kg.

The assay was immunoSEQ multiplex PCR, and TCRdb's table has in-frame clones only and misses some. The table lists 50,000 to 65,000 clones, around 93% of them singletons, with 8% to 9.5% in the top ten. The input for sequencing was CD4+ or CD8+ T cells sorted from blood, taken in a trial of the OX40 agonist ivuxolimab. This chain links TRBV4-3 with TRBJ2-7; 8 nucleotides align to TRBD2. This clonotype was obtained from an adult with an advanced solid tumor such as melanoma, head and neck, liver or kidney cancer. The CDR3 region has the DNA TGCGCCAGCAGCCAAGAAGTGACTAGCGCTACCTATGAGCAGTACTTC. Translation gives CASSQEVTSATYEQYF.